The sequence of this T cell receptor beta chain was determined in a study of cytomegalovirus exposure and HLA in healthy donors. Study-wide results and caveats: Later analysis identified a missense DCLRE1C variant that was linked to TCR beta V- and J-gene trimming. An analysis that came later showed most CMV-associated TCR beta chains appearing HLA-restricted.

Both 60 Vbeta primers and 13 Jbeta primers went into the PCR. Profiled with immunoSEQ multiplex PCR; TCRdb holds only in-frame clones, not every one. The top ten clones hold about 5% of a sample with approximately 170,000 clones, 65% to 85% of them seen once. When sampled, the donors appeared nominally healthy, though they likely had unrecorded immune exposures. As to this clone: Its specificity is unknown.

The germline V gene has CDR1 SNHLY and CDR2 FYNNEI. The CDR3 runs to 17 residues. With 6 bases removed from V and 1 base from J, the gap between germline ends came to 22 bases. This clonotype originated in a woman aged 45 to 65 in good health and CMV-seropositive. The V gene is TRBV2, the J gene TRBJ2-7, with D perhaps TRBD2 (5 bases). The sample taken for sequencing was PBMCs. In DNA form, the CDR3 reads TGTGCCAGCAGCCAACCGGAGGACCGACTCCTATCCTACGAGCAGTACTTC. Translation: CASSQPEDRLLSYEQYF.